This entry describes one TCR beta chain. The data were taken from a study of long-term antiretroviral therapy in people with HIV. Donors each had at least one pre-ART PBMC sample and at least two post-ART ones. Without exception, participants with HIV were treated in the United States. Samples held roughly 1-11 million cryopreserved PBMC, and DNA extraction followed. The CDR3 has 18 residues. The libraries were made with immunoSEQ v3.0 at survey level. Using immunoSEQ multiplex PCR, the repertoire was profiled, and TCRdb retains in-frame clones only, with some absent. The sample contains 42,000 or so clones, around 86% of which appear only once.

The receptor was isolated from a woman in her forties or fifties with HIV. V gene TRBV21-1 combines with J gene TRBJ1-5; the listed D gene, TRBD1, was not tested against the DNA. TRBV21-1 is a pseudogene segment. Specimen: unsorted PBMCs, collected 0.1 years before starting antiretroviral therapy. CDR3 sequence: CASNQRGDRSPHNQPQHF. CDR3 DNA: TGTGCCAGCAACCAACGGGGGGACAGGTCACCTCACAATCAGCCCCAGCATTTT.